The T cell receptor beta chain under discussion was sequenced for a study of blood T cell repertoires in COVID-19. The table came from immunoSEQ multiplex PCR; TCRdb's copy has only in-frame clones and leaves some out. The sample lists approximately 250,000 clones, 82% seen once, with about 15% in the top ten. This CDR3 is built from 15 residues. Sequencing used PBMCs or T cells enriched from blood (not recorded which). The chain uses TRBV21-1 and TRBJ1-2; whether TRBD1, the table's D call, matches the DNA was not checked. TRBV21-1 is classified as a pseudogene. This clonotype was sampled from a man in his forties who had recovered from COVID-19. The CDR3 reads CASSKGGQGLYGYTF. The CDR3 bases are TGTGCCAGCAGCAAGGGAGGACAGGGGCTATATGGCTACACCTTC.